Only one count was recorded for the clone carrying this T cell receptor (beta chain). Antigen: not known. The data were obtained in a study of siplizumab effects on memory and regulatory T cells. General observations from the study: It was not possible to assign a naive or memory phenotype to roughly 80-95% of proliferating CD4+ or CD8+ clones. Versus less than 35% in controls, the mappable alloreactive CD4+ clones averaged nearly 70% Treg-derived with siplizumab.

The CDR3 sequence is 12 residues long. With 4 bases removed from V and 3 bases from J, the gap between germline ends came to 7 bases. CDR1 and CDR2 from the germline V gene are MNHEY and SMNVEV (reference sequence). Every sample had roughly 100,000 of its TCR templates assayed. Measured with immunoSEQ multiplex PCR; TCRdb has only the in-frame clones, and not every one. The sample yields about 40,000 clones, 89% seen once. The sequenced material came from naive CD4+ T cells sorted from blood. This clonotype was sampled from a human donor in good health. The chain has TRBV27 and TRBJ2-7, with D hard to call. Here the CDR3 reads CASSSKNYEQYF. The CDR3 nucleotides are TGTGCCAGCAGTTCGAAAAACTACGAGCAGTACTTC.